Sequencing of this TCR beta chain was carried out in a study of blood T cell repertoires in COVID-19. Turning to the study itself: Sources were T cells, B-cell-depleted T cells, or PBMCs; the material itself was cDNA or gDNA.

Germline V CDR1 and CDR2: SGHRS, YFSETQ. The CDR3 contains 14 residues. Trimming removed 2 bases from V and 5 bases from J; junction bases left unmatched: 5. In the original analysis: Using reference gene primer amplification, nucleated cell counts were estimated. Libraries were prepared by immunoSEQ multiplex PCR; TCRdb keeps only in-frame clonotypes and omits some of them. V, J and clone size are taken as reported in that table, and D and trimming were inferred from the DNA itself. This sample carries about 130,000 clones, roughly four fifths of them seen once, and the ten largest clones take about 2.6%.

This receptor was obtained from a man aged 40-49 years with acute COVID-19. The rearrangement links TRBV5-1 to TRBJ2-7, with TRBD2 matching 9 bases. Material for sequencing was PBMCs or T cells enriched from blood (not recorded which). CDR3 nucleotide sequence: TGCGCCAGCAGCTTCCGCGGGGGGGTCGACGAGCAGTACTTC. It encodes CASSFRGGVDEQYF.